The sample holds one count of the clone carrying this T cell receptor (beta chain). This entry belongs to a study of PD-L1 blockade in urothelial cancer. V lost 3 bases and J lost 0, with 11 bases in between. The CDR3 has 16 amino acids. CDR1 MDHEN and CDR2 SYDVKM come from the germline V gene. Only in-frame clones appear in the TCRdb table, and some are missing; sequencing was by immunoSEQ multiplex PCR. The table records about 45,000 clones, approximately 88% of them present only once. Material: PBMCs, obtained around atezolizumab (anti-PD-L1) treatment. The V call is TRBV28, the J call TRBJ1-4; D remains unclear. The receptor comes from an elderly man with urothelial cancer. This CDR3 is CASSFGSTSTNEKLFF. The DNA of the CDR3 is TGTGCCAGCAGTTTTGGCAGTACCTCAACTAATGAAAAACTGTTTTTT. The variable domain in full, completed from reference TRBV28 and TRBJ1-4, reads DVKVTQSSRYLVKRTGEKVFLECVQDMDHENMFWYRQDPGLGLRLIYFSYDVKMKEKGDIPEGYSVSREKKERFSLILESASTNQTSMYLCASSFGSTSTNEKLFFGSGTQLSVL.